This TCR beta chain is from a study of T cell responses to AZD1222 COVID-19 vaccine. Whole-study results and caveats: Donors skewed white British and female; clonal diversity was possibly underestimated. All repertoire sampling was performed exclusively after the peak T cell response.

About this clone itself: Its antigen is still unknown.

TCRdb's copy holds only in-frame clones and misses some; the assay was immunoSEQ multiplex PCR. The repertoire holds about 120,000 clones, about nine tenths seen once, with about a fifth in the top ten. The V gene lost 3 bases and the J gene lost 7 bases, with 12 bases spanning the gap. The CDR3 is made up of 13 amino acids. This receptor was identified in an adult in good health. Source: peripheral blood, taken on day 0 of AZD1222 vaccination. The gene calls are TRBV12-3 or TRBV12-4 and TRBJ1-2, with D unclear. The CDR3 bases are TGTGCCAGCAGTTTGGGCCCAAACGGTGGCTACACCTTC. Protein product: CASSLGPNGGYTF.